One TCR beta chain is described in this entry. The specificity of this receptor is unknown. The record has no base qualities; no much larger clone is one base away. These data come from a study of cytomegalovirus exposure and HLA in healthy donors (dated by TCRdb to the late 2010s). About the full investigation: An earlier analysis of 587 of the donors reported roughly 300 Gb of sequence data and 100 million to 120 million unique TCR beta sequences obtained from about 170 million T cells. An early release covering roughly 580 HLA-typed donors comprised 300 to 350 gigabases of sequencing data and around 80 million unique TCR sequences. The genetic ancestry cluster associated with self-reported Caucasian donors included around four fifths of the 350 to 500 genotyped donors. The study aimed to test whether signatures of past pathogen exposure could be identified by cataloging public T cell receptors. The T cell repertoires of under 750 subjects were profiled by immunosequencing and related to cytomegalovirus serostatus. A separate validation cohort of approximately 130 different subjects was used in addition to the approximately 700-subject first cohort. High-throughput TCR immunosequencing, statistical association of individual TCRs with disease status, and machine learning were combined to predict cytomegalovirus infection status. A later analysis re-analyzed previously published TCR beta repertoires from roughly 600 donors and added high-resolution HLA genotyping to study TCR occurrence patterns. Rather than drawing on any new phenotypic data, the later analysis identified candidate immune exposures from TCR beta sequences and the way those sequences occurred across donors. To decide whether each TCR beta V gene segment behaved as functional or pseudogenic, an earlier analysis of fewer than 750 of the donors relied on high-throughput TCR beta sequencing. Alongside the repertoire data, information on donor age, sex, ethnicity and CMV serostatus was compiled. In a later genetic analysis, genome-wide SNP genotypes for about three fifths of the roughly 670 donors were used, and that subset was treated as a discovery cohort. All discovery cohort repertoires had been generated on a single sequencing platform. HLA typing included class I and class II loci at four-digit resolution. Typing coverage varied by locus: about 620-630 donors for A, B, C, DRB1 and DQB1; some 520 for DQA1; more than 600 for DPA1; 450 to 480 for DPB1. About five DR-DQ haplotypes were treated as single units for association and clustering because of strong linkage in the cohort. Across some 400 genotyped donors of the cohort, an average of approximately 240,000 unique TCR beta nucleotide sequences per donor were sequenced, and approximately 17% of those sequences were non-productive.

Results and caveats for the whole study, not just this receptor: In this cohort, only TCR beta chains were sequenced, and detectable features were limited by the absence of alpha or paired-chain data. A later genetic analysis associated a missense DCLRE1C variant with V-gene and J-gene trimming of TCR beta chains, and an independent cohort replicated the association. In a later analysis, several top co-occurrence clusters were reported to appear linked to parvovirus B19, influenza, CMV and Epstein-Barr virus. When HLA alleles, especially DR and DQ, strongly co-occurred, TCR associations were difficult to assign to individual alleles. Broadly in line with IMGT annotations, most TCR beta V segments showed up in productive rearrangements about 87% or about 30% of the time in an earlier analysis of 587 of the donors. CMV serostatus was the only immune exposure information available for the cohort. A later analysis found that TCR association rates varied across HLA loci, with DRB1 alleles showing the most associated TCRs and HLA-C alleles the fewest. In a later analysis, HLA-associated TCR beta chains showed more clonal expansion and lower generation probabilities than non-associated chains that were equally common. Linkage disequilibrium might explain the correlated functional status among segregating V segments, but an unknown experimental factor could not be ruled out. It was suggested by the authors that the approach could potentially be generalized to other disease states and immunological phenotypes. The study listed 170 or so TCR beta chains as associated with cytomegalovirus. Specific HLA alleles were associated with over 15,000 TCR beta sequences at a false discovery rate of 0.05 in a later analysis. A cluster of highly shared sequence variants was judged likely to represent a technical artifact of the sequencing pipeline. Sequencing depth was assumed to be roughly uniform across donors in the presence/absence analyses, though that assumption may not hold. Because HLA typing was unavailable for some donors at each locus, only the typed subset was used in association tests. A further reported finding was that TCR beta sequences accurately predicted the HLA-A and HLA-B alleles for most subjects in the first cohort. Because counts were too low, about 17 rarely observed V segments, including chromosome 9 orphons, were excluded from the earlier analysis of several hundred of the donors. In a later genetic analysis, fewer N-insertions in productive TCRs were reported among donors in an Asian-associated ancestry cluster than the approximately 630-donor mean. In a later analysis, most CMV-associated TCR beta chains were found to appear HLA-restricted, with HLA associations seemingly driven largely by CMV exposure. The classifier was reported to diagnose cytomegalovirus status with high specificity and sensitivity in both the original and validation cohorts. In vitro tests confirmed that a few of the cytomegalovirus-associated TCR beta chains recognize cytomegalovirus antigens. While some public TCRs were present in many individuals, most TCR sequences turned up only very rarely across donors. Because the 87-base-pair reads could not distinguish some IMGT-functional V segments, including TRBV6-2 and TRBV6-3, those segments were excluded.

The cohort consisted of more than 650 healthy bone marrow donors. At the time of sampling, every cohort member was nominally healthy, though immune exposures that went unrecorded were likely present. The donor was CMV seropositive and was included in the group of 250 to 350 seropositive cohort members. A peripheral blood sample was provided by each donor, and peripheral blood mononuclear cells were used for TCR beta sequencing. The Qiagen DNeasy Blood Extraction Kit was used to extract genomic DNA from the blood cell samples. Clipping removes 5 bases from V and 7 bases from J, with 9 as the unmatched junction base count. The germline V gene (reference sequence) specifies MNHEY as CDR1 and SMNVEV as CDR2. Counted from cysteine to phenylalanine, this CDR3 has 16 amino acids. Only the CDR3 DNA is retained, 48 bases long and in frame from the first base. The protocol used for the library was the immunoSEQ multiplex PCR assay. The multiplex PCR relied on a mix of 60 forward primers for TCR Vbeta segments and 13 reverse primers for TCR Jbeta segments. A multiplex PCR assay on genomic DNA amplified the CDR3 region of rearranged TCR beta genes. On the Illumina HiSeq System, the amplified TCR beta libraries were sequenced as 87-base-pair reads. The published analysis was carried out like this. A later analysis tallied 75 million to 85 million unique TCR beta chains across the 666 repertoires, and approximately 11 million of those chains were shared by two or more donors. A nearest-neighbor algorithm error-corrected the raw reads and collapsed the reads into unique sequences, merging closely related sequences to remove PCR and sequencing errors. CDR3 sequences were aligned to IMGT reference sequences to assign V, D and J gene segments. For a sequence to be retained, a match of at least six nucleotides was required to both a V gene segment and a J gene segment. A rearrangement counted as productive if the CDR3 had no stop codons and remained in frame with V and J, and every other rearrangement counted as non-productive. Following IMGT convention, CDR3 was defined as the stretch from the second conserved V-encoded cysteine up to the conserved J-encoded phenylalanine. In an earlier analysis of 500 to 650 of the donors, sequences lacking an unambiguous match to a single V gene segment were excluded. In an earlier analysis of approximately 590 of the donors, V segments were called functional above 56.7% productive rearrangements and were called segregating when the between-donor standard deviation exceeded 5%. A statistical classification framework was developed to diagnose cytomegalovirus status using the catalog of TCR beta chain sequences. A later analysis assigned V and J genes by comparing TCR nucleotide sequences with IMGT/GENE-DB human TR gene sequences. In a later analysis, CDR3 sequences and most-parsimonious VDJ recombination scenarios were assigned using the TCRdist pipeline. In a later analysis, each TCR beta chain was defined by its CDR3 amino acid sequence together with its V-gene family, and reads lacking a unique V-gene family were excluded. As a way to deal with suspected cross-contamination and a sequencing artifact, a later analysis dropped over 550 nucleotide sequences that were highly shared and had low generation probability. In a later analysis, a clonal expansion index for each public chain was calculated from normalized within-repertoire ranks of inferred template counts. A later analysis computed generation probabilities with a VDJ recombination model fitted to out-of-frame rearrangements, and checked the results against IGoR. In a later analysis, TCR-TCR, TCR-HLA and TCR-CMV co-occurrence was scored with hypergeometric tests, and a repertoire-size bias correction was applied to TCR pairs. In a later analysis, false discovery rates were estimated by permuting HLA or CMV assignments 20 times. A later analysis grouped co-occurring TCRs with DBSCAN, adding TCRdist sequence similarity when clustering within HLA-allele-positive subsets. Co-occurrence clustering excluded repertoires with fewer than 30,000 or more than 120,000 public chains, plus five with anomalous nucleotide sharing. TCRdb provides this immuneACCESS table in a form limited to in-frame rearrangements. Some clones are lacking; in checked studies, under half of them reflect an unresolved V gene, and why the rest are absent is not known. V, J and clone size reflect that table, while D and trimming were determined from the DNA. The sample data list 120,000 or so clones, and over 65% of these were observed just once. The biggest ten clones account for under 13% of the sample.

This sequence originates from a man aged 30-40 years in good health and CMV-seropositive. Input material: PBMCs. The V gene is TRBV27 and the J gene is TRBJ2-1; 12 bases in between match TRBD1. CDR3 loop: CASSKLGTGGPNEQFF. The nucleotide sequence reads TGTGCCAGCAGTAAACTAGGGACAGGGGGCCCAAATGAGCAGTTCTTC.